The clone carrying this T cell receptor (beta chain) was observed a few times. Antigen unknown. The data originate from a study of T-cell reconstitution after alpha-beta-depleted transplantation in children. Study outcomes and limitations: In patients about two months after transplant, alpha-beta T cells reportedly arose from several hundred expanded graft clones. T-cell counts and diversity at one year post-transplant came mainly from newly produced T cells. TCRbeta diversity was high at day 60 in some patients (a result of surviving recipient T cells and thymic progenitors).

CDR3 size: 14 residues. The V gene's germline CDR1 is SGHRS and CDR2 YFSETQ. Deletions cut 0 bases from V and 6 bases from J, with 12 bases between. As it was prepared, the TCRbeta library received unique molecular identifiers. TCRdb re-called the PCR reads through MiXCR, storing one row per CDR3 protein. The table shows 780,000 or so distinct CDR3 sequences, with under 20% occurring only once. This TCR came from a male patient aged 5 to 17 who had a stem cell transplant for acute lymphoblastic leukemia, so the T cells may come from the graft donor. V is TRBV5-1 and J is TRBJ1-2; D is perhaps TRBD1 (5 bases). The source was PBMCs, mostly from graft donor cells, collected 360 days after TCRalphabeta/CD19-depleted stem cell transplant. The CDR3 protein is CASSLEGQGDGYTF. The CDR3 region has the DNA TGCGCCAGCAGCTTGGAAGGGCAGGGAGATGGCTACACCTTC.